The 16 T cell receptor beta chains below all came from one sample that was sequenced in a study of breast tumors, draining lymph nodes, adjacent tissues. The lymph nodes were axillary draining lymph nodes from breast cancer patients. Via MiXCR, TCRdb re-called the multiplex PCR reads, giving one row per CDR3 protein. The data contain 200,000 to 300,000 distinct CDR3 sequences, around 31% of them singletons. Sequenced sample: axillary lymph node tissue. Receptors originate from a female donor with breast cancer. Some clones in this sample may be carry-over from other donors' samples.

This clonotype was found many times. V usage is TRBV12-3 or TRBV12-4 and J usage is TRBJ2-1; D unclear. V gave up 7 bases and J gave up 4 bases, with 14 bases separating them. The CDR3 is 14 residues long. The DNA of the CDR3 is TGTGCCAGCACCCCCCCCGGACCATACAATGAGCAGTTCTTC. It translates to CASTPPGPYNEQFF.

The chain carries TRBV5-6 and TRBJ1-2; D not certain. The CDR3 runs to 15 residues. The V end was cut by 4 bases, the J end by 3 bases, with 16 bases between. CDR1 is SGHDT and CDR2 is YYEEEE in the germline V gene. The CDR3 bases are TGTGCCAGCAGCCTCGGACTGGGTAGCCACTATGGCTACACCTTC. This codes for CASSLGLGSHYGYTF.

This clonotype was seen ten or more times. The chain carries TRBV11-3 and TRBJ2-3; 7 bases map to TRBD2. Germline-derived CDR1 and CDR2 are SGHNT and YENEEA. V lost 1 base and J lost 11; bases outside the gene matches: 15. The CDR3 is 16 amino acids. CDR3 DNA sequence: TGTGCCAGCAGCTTAGTGAGCGGGACGTTTGGCGGTGGGCAGTATTTT. Protein sequence: CASSLVSGTFGGGQYF.

In this sample, this clonotype turned up many times. The rearrangement links TRBV20-1 to TRBJ2-7; 7 positions agree with TRBD1. The CDR3 spans 12 residues. The junction had 7 bases not matched to a gene; V was cut back by 5 bases and J by 6 bases. Germline V CDR1 and CDR2: DFQATT, SNEGSKA (reference sequence). DNA of the CDR3: TGCAGTGCTGTACAGGGGCTCGTCGAGCAGTACTTC. Encoded protein: CSAVQGLVEQYF.

This clonotype showed up many times. The genes are TRBV30 and TRBJ2-5; D is possibly TRBD1 (5 bases). CDR3 length: 12 residues. Trimming shortened V by 2 bases and J by 5 bases, and 9 bases separated the two germline ends. The germline V gene encodes CDR1 GTSNPN and CDR2 SVGIG (reference sequence). CDR3 sequence (DNA): TGTGCCTGGAGTCAGGGCCGGGAGACCCAGTACTTC. This encodes CAWSQGRETQYF.

This clonotype was detected many times. The chain combines TRBV2 with TRBJ2-1; D is unclear. This CDR3 is 14 amino acids long. Germline values: CDR1 SNHLY, CDR2 FYNNEI. Trimming removed 3 bases from V and 4 bases from J, with 10 bases in between. CDR3 in amino acids: CASSDAERYNEQFF. The DNA of the CDR3 is TGTGCCAGCAGTGACGCGGAAAGATACAATGAGCAGTTCTTC.

The table lists this clonotype with many counts. V and J are TRBV10-1 and TRBJ2-5, with 7 positions matching TRBD2. V trimming: 2 bases; J trimming: 4 bases; junction bases outside the gene matches: 7. CDR1 and CDR2 from the germline V gene are WNHNN and SYGVQD (reference sequence). The CDR3 sequence is 15 residues long. This CDR3 is CASSEPGTTPETQYF. The CDR3, as DNA: TGCGCCAGCAGTGAGCCCGGGACTACCCCAGAGACCCAGTACTTC.

The rearrangement uses TRBV5-1 and TRBJ2-5; the match to TRBD1 covers 8 bases. The ends lost 4 bases at V and 5 bases at J; junction bases unmatched: 13. The CDR3 is 16 residues long. CDR1 and CDR2 from the germline V gene are SGHRS and YFSETQ. The CDR3 loop reads CASSTTGALLSETQYF. The CDR3, as DNA: TGCGCCAGCAGCACGACAGGGGCCCTGTTGTCGGAGACCCAGTACTTC.

This clonotype showed up just a few times. V usage is TRBV28 and J usage is TRBJ1-2; maybe TRBD1 (5 bases). The CDR3 runs 14 residues. Trimming cost V 6 bases and J 5 bases, with 16 bases left between them. The germline gives CDR1 MDHEN, CDR2 SYDVKM. The CDR3 region is CASSPGRNLYGYTF. The CDR3 DNA reads TGTGCCAGCAGCCCGGGACGCAACTTATATGGCTACACCTTC.

The chain carries TRBV12-3 or TRBV12-4 and TRBJ2-5; TRBD1 might be the D (6 bases). The CDR3 covers 13 residues. V lost 7 bases, J lost 5 bases, and 14 bases lay in between. CDR3 sequence: CASNPGRGETQYF. Written as DNA, the CDR3 is TGTGCCAGCAATCCCGGAAGGGGGGAGACCCAGTACTTC.

In its sample, this clonotype was seen many times. The chain combines TRBV5-1 with TRBJ2-1; no firm D call. The germline V gene encodes CDR1 SGHRS and CDR2 YFSETQ. Trimming took 2 bases from V and 10 from J, leaving 10 bases between them. The CDR3 runs to 12 residues. CDR3 protein: CASSLLAVEQFF. The DNA for the CDR3 is TGCGCCAGCAGCTTATTAGCAGTCGAGCAGTTCTTC.

This chain uses TRBV9 with TRBJ2-7; 12 bases map to TRBD2. Losses at the gene ends were 5 bases for V and 3 bases for J; bases not matched to a gene: 6. There are 15 residues in the CDR3. CDR1 and CDR2 from the germline V gene are SGDLS and YYNGEE. CDR3 region: CASSAWTSGNYEQYF. As DNA, the CDR3 is TGTGCCAGCAGTGCCTGGACTAGCGGGAACTACGAGCAGTACTTC.

This clonotype was seen ten or more times. The J gene is TRBJ2-7, the V gene TRBV20-1, with D unresolved. V gave up 5 bases and J gave up 0 bases, with 8 bases separating them. Looked up from germline, CDR1 is DFQATT and CDR2 is SNEGSKA (reference sequence). CDR3 length: 12 residues. This CDR3 is CSAQDNSYEQYF. The CDR3 DNA is TGCAGTGCTCAAGACAACTCCTACGAGCAGTACTTC.

This clonotype showed up just a few times. This clone may be a read error of a much larger clone one base away. The gene calls are TRBV20-1 and TRBJ2-1; D ambiguous. The germline gives CDR1 DFQATT, CDR2 SNEGSKA (reference sequence). The CDR3 spans 14 residues. The germline V and J ends were trimmed by 5 bases and 0 bases, with 11 bases remaining between them. For the CDR3, the DNA is TGCAGTGCTCCTCCCGAAAGCTCCTACAATGAGCAGTTCTTC. Its translation is CSAPPESSYNEQFF.

This clonotype came up many times. The genes are TRBV14 and TRBJ1-6, with 7 bases identical to TRBD1. The CDR3 loop spans 15 amino acids. CDR1 SGHDN and CDR2 FVKESK come from the germline V gene. Unmatched junction bases numbered 7, after V lost 5 bases and J lost 6 bases. The chain's CDR3 is CASSATGLVNSPLHF. CDR3 coding DNA: TGTGCCAGCAGCGCGACAGGGCTTGTTAATTCACCCCTCCACTTT.

Concerning this clonotype: This could be a read error, since a much larger clone is one nucleotide away. It is likely a read error, because the conserved phenylalanine at the end of the CDR3 is missing. As DNA, the CDR3 is TGTGCCAGCAGCTGGTCTACGACCTACGAGCAGTACTCC. Protein product: CASSWSTTYEQYS. V usage is TRBV5-4 and J usage is TRBJ2-7; D not certain. V was clipped by 3 bases and J by 2 bases, with 9 bases between them. There are 13 residues in the CDR3. The germline CDR1 and CDR2 sequences are SGHNT and YYREEE (reference sequence).